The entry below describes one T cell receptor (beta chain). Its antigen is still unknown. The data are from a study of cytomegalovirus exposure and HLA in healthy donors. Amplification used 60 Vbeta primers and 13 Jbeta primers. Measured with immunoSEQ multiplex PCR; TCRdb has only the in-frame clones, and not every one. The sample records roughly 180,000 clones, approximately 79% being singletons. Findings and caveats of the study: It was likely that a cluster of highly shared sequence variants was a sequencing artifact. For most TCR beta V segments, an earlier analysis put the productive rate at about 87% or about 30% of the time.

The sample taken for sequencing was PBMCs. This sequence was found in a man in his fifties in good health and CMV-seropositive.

The CDR3 DNA follows: TGCAGCGTTGACTCGACAGGGGATTTAAAGGGCTACACCTTC. Translation: CSVDSTGDLKGYTF. The chain carries TRBV29-1 and TRBJ1-2, with 8 bases fitting TRBD1. Germline V gene lookup returns CDR1 SQVTM and CDR2 ANQGSEA. J gave up 8 bases and V 3 bases, and 11 bases lay outside the gene matches. The CDR3 runs to 14 residues.